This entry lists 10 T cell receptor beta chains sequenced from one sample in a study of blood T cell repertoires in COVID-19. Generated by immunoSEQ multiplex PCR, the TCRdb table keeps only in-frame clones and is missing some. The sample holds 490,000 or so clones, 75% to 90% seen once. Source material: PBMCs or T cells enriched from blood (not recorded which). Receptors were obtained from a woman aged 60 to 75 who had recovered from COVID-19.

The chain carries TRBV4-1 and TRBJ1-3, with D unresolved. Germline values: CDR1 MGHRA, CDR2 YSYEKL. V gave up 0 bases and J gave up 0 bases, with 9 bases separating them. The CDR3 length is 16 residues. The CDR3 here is CASSQEAPVSGNTIYF. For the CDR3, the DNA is TGCGCCAGCAGCCAAGAAGCCCCGGTCTCTGGAAACACCATATATTTT.

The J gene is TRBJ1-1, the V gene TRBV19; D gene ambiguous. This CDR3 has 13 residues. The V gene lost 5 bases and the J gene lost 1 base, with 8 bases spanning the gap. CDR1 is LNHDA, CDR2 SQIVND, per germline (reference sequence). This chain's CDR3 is CASSVTANTEAFF. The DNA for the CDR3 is TGTGCCAGTAGTGTAACAGCGAACACTGAAGCTTTCTTT.

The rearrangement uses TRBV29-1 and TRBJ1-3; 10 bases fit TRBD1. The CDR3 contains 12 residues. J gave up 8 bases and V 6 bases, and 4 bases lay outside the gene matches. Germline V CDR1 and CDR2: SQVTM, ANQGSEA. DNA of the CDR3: TGCAGCGTAACCGGACAGGGGGACACCATATATTTT. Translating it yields CSVTGQGDTIYF.

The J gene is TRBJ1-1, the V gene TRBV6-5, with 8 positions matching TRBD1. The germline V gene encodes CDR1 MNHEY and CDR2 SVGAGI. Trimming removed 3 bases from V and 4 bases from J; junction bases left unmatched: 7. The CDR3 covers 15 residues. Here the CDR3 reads CASSYKRTGPTEAFF. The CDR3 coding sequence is TGTGCCAGCAGTTATAAAAGGACAGGGCCCACTGAAGCTTTCTTT.

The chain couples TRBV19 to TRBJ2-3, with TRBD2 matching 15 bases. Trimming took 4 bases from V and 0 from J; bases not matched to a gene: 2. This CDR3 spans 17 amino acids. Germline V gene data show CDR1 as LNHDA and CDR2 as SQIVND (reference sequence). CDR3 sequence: CASSRTSGGASTDTQYF. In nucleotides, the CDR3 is TGTGCCAGTAGTAGGACTAGCGGGGGGGCGAGCACAGATACGCAGTATTTT. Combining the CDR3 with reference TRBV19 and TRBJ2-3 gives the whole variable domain DGGITQSPKYLFRKEGQNVTLSCEQNLNHDAMYWYRQDPGQGLRLIYYSQIVNDFQKGDIAEGYSVSREKKESFPLTVTSAQKNPTAFYLCASSRTSGGASTDTQYFGPGTRLTVL.

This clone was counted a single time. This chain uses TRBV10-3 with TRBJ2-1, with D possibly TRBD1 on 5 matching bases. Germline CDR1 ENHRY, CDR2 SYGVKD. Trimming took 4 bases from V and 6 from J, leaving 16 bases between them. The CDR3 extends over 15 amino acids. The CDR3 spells CAISGRGPHGNEQFF. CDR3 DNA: TGTGCCATCAGTGGAAGGGGCCCGCACGGCAATGAGCAGTTCTTC.

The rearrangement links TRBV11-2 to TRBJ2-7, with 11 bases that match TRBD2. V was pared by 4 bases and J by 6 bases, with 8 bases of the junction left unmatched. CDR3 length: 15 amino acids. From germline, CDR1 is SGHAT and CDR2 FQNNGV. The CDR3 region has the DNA TGTGCCAGCAGCTACATAGCGGGGGGGCCTGTCGAGCAGTACTTC. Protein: CASSYIAGGPVEQYF.

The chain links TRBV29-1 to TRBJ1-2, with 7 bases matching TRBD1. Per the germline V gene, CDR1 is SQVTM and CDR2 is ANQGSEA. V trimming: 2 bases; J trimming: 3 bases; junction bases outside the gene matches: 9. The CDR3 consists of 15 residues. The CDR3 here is CSVESPEGGHYGYTF. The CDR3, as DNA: TGCAGCGTTGAAAGCCCGGAAGGGGGCCACTATGGCTACACCTTC.

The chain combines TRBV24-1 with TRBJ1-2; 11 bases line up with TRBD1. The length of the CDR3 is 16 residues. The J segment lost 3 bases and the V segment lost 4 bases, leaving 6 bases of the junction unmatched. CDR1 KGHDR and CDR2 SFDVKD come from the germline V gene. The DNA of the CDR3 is TGTGCCACCAGTGACTCCGGGACAGGGGGGGACTATGGCTACACCTTC. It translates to CATSDSGTGGDYGYTF.

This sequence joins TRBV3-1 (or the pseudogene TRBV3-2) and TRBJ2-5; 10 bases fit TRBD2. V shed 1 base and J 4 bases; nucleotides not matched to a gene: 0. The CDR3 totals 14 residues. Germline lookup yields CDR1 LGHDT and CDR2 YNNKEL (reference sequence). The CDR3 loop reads CASSQGTSGETQYF. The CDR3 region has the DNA TGTGCCAGCAGCCAAGGGACTAGCGGAGAGACCCAGTACTTC.